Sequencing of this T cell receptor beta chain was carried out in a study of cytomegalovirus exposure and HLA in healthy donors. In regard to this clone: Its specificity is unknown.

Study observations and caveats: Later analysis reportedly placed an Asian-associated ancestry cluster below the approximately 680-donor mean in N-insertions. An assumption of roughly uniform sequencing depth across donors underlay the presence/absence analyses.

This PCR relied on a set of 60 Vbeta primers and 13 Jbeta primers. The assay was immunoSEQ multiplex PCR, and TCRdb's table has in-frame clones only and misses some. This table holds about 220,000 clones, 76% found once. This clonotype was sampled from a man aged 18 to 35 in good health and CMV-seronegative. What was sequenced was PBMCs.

The CDR3: CASSLTRLREQYF. The CDR3 DNA reads as TGTGCCAGCAGCCTAACGAGGCTAAGGGAGCAGTACTTC. The gene calls are TRBV7-9 and TRBJ2-7; no reliable D call. Germline V CDR1 and CDR2: SEHNR, FQNEAQ (reference sequence). The V and J ends lost 5 bases and 7 bases respectively, with 15 bases between them. The CDR3 is 13 amino acids.